A selection of T cell receptor beta chains follows, all from one sample in a study of shared clonotypes between healthy human individuals. Data came from immunoSEQ multiplex PCR; TCRdb stores just in-frame clones and leaves some out. The sample has 450,000 to 500,000 clones; roughly 80% are singletons. Sample: PBMCs. These receptors were taken from a woman aged 40-49 years in good health. Some clones in this sample may be carry-over from other donors' samples. CDR3s include the opening cysteine and the closing phenylalanine or tryptophan. Each record gives: V gene, D gene, J gene, CDR3 protein. A D gene is named only where the DNA matches it firmly.

TRBV7-3,TRBD2,TRBJ2-3,CASSFPGREGTDTQYF
TRBV7-3,-,TRBJ2-1,CASSSGLARHNEQFF
TRBV2,TRBD1,TRBJ1-5,CASRAGTGDGTQHF
TRBV6-1,-,TRBJ1-2,CASRRPGRSGGYTF
TRBV28,-,TRBJ1-1,CASNLGQMNTEAFF
TRBV7-2,-,TRBJ1-5,CASSSRVGQPQHF
TRBV4-3,-,TRBJ2-1,CASSQDRKASHGEQFF
TRBV5-1,-,TRBJ2-2,CASSRRQANTGELFF
TRBV28,TRBD2,TRBJ2-2,CATLGQVRLAQTGELFF
TRBV28,-,TRBJ2-5,CASSPKETQYF
TRBV28,TRBD2,TRBJ2-2,CASSPLAGAGELFF
TRBV30,TRBD1,TRBJ1-2,CAWSQQGALQYGYTF
TRBV10-3,TRBD1,TRBJ2-7,CAIRIDRVPYEQYF
TRBV10-3,TRBD1,TRBJ2-7,CAISDTGTGRYEQYF
TRBV28,-,TRBJ2-7,CASTWGGASGNLDF
TRBV11-2,-,TRBJ1-4,CASSLGQFNEKLFF
TRBV10-2,TRBD2,TRBJ2-5,CASTTSGLQETQYF
TRBV7-8,TRBD1,TRBJ2-1,CASSLPHQSTGWDSYNEQFF
TRBV18,-,TRBJ2-5,CASSPGGGAPNQETQYF
TRBV28,-,TRBJ2-5,CASSALRRGPQETQYF
TRBV28,-,TRBJ2-7,CASSLFEAREQYF
TRBV6-6,-,TRBJ1-3,CASSSPEISGNTIYF
TRBV10-2,-,TRBJ1-1,CASSGAFGVNTEAFF
TRBV6-1,-,TRBJ2-7,CASREAGLYEQYF
TRBV11-3,TRBD2,TRBJ2-2,CASSAGLAGYTGELFF
TRBV28,-,TRBJ1-1,CASSLIETEAFF
TRBV29-1,-,TRBJ2-5,CSVEVSAGGETQYF
TRBV2,-,TRBJ2-1,CASSDAGEVGNEQFF
TRBV7-2,TRBD2,-,CASSLAPGTSGYEQYF
TRBV9,TRBD2,TRBJ2-1,CASSFAGTSTYNEQFF
TRBV29-1,-,TRBJ2-5,CSVVWGRETQYF
TRBV9,-,TRBJ2-3,CASSEGPHSTDTQYF
TRBV7-9,TRBD1,TRBJ2-5,CASSTTGVGPQETQYF
TRBV11-2,-,TRBJ1-4,CASSPGITNEKLFF
TRBV27,TRBD1,TRBJ1-3,CASSLGRGTSGNTIYF
TRBV9,TRBD1,TRBJ2-7,CASSLAGTGVGEQYF
TRBV6-5,-,TRBJ2-7,CASTLTLGDRYEQYF
TRBV4-1,-,TRBJ2-1,CASSQDRAGVNEQFF
TRBV29-1,-,TRBJ1-3,CSVDLWGSGNTIYF
TRBV7-9,-,TRBJ2-7,CASSLNRAYEQYF
TRBV2,-,TRBJ1-2,CASSVEANYGYTF
TRBV6-6,TRBD2,TRBJ2-5,CASSHLGAGVETQYF
TRBV4-2,-,TRBJ2-5,CASSQELRQETQYF
TRBV2,-,TRBJ1-3,CASRDRANGNTIYF
TRBV6-5,TRBD2,TRBJ2-1,CASKEGGRAKNEQFF
TRBV7-7,-,TRBJ1-4,CASGDTRNEKLFF
TRBV9,-,TRBJ2-5,CASSVESGLRETQYF
TRBV19,-,TRBJ2-1,CASSITRLGEQFF
TRBV27,TRBD2,TRBJ2-3,CASRLAGVADTQYF
TRBV29-1,-,TRBJ1-1,CSVELRMNTEAFF
TRBV4-3,-,TRBJ1-1,CASSLLKNTEAFF
TRBV27,-,TRBJ2-1,CASSPTDHEQFF
TRBV11-3,-,TRBJ2-3,CASINLTPARGLQKTDTQYF
TRBV6-1,-,TRBJ2-1,CASSESRPGEQFF
TRBV10-2,TRBD1,TRBJ2-1,CASAKTGYNEQFF
TRBV6-1,TRBD1,TRBJ2-7,CASSLTGGWEQYF
TRBV9,-,TRBJ2-7,CASSVDDRYLYEQYF
TRBV7-9,-,TRBJ2-7,CASSLRGTYEQYF